The text below deals with one T cell receptor beta chain. The data derive from a study of sequential checkpoint blockade in melanoma. Study-level information: After both sequences, patients received maintenance nivolumab.

Some clones are missing from TCRdb's copy, which holds only in-frame ones; the method was immunoSEQ multiplex PCR. The sample includes 15,000 to 20,000 clones, 60% to 80% of them seen just once. CDR1 and CDR2 (germline): MNHEY, SMNVEV (reference sequence). The CDR3 is 18 amino acids. J lost 1 base, V lost 0 bases, and 8 bases had no gene match. Documented treatment: randomized to nivolumab then ipilimumab (arm A) or the reverse (arm B). No patient had prior DNA-damaging chemotherapy. Live CD3+CD8+ CD19− CD56− cells were sorted from PBMCs. This material consisted of CD8+ T cells sorted from blood (inferred from file names), taken from a patient given nivolumab and ipilimumab in sequence. The receptor's source is a human donor with melanoma. This chain connects TRBV27 to TRBJ2-1, with 8 bases lining up with TRBD2. Here the CDR3 reads CASSLSTGGETSYNEQFF. The CDR3 coding sequence is TGTGCCAGCAGTTTATCGACGGGGGGGGAGACATCCTACAATGAGCAGTTCTTC.